Shown below are 27 T cell receptor beta chains from a single sample sequenced in a study of blood T cell repertoires in COVID-19. This table comes from immunoSEQ multiplex PCR, and its TCRdb copy is limited to in-frame clones, with some not included. The sample yields about 300,000 clones, around 83% seen once. Sequenced sample: peripheral blood. All receptors derive from a woman in her 50s with acute or convalescent COVID-19.

V is TRBV5-4 and J is TRBJ2-3; 7 bases are shared with TRBD2. The length of the CDR3 is 15 residues. Per the germline V gene, CDR1 is SGHNT and CDR2 is YYREEE (reference sequence). V was pared by 4 bases and J by 3 bases, with 8 bases of the junction left unmatched. The chain's CDR3 is CASSLRLASTDTQYF. As DNA, the CDR3 is TGTGCCAGCAGCCTCCGACTAGCTAGTACAGATACGCAGTATTTT.

With respect to this clone: The junction and the germline gene differ at one end; a read error may be behind it. The V call is TRBV18, the J call TRBJ1-6, with D maybe TRBD1 (5 bases). CDR3 length: 13 residues. Germline CDR1 reads KGHSH; CDR2 reads LQKENI. DNA for the CDR3: TGTGCCAGCTTGGGGGACTTTAATTCACTCCTCCACTTT. It translates to CASLGDFNSLLHF.

Here the CDR3 DNA reads TGCGCCAGCAGCGAACAATATAGACAAAGCAACTACAATGAGCAGTTCTTC. This gives the protein CASSEQYRQSNYNEQFF. The chain links TRBV10-2 to TRBJ2-1; D gene uncertain. Trimming took off 6 bases at V and 3 bases at J, with 21 bases between the two ends. Germline V CDR1 and CDR2: WSHSY, SAAADI. The CDR3 length is 17 residues.

This chain connects TRBV9 to TRBJ1-2; tentatively, D is TRBD1 (6 bases). The germline V gene has CDR1 SGDLS and CDR2 YYNGEE. The CDR3 contains 10 residues. Trimming took off 5 bases at V and 8 bases at J, with 7 bases between the two ends. The CDR3 region is CASSGGGYTF. DNA for the CDR3: TGTGCCAGCAGTGGGGGCGGCTACACCTTC.

With respect to this clone: Additional DNA sequences in this sample encode the identical CDR3. The chain uses TRBV5-5 and TRBJ1-1; tentative D call: TRBD1 (6 bases). V lost 4 bases and J lost 2, with 15 bases in between. CDR1 is SGHKS and CDR2 is YYEKEE in the germline V gene (reference sequence). The CDR3 is 15 residues long. The CDR3 protein is CASSLNSDRNTEAFF. The CDR3 coding sequence is TGTGCCAGCAGCCTTAACTCGGACAGAAACACTGAAGCTTTCTTT. Based on the CDR3 plus reference TRBV5-5 and TRBJ1-1, the full variable domain is DAGVTQSPTHLIKTRGQQVTLRCSPISGHKSVSWYQQVLGQGPQFIFQYYEKEERGRGNFPDRFSARQFPNYSSELNVNALLLGDSALYLCASSLNSDRNTEAFFGQGTRLTVV.

V and J are TRBV19 and TRBJ1-2, with a possible D match to TRBD1 (5 bases). Germline loops: CDR1 LNHDA, CDR2 SQIVND (reference sequence). The CDR3 consists of 12 residues. The CDR3: CAAWGDHYGYTF. The CDR3 DNA reads TGTGCTGCTTGGGGGGACCACTATGGCTACACCTTC. Combining the CDR3 with reference TRBV19 and TRBJ1-2 gives the whole variable domain DGGITQSPKYLFRKEGQNVTLSCEQNLNHDAMYWYRQDPGQGLRLIYYSQIVNDFQKGDIAEGYSVSREKKESFPLTVTSAQKNPTAFYLCAAWGDHYGYTFGSGTRLTVV.

The chain carries TRBV12-5 and TRBJ2-3, with 8 nucleotides matching TRBD2. This CDR3 spans 16 amino acids. Trimming removed 1 base from V and 11 bases from J; junction bases left unmatched: 14. Looked up from germline, CDR1 is LGHNT and CDR2 is FRNRAP. The CDR3 bases are TGTGCTAGTGGTTTGGATAATTCGGGAGGGCCAGTTAAGCAGTATTTT. Translation gives CASGLDNSGGPVKQYF.

The chain joins TRBV2 to TRBJ2-3, with TRBD2 matching over 11 bases. The CDR3 has 17 amino acids. V gave up 3 bases and J gave up 6 bases; unmatched junction bases: 11. Germline values: CDR1 SNHLY, CDR2 FYNNEI. Written as DNA, the CDR3 is TGTGCCAGCAGTGAGCGGACGTTAGCGGGAGGGCCCGATACGCAGTATTTT. Its protein product is CASSERTLAGGPDTQYF.

This chain links TRBV7-8 with TRBJ2-3; the match to TRBD2 covers 11 bases. CDR3 length equals 15 residues. Germline V gene lookup returns CDR1 SGHVS and CDR2 FQNEAQ. The V and J ends lost 8 bases and 2 bases, in that order; junction bases with no gene match: 6. CDR3 amino acids: CASGPSGGNTDTQYF. The CDR3 DNA reads as TGTGCCAGCGGACCTAGCGGGGGGAACACAGATACGCAGTATTTT.

This clone came up a few times. This chain uses TRBV7-2 with TRBJ2-3, with D perhaps TRBD1 (6 bases). Germline CDR1 and CDR2: SGHTA and FQGNSA. The CDR3 consists of 14 residues. V lost 5 bases to trimming and J lost 4 bases, with 13 bases between them. The CDR3 region is CASSHRDIADTQYF. The CDR3 DNA reads TGTGCCAGCAGCCACAGGGACATAGCAGATACGCAGTATTTT.

This sequence joins TRBV27 and TRBJ2-7; TRBD1 matches at 9 bases. The CDR3 has 15 amino acids. Trimming cost V 5 bases and J 0 bases; bases outside gene matches: 5. The V gene's germline CDR1 is MNHEY and CDR2 SMNVEV (reference sequence). The CDR3 protein is CASSPRTGVSYEQYF. Written as DNA, the CDR3 is TGTGCCAGCAGTCCTAGGACAGGGGTCTCCTACGAGCAGTACTTC.

This clone has a single count. The chain joins TRBV24-1 to TRBJ2-3, with D possibly matching TRBD2 (5 bases). Trimming left V 8 bases short and J 1 base short, with 15 bases between. The CDR3 sequence is 15 residues long. CDR1 and CDR2 (germline): KGHDR, SFDVKD. This CDR3 is CATMHPSGGTDTQYF. In nucleotides, the CDR3 is TGTGCCACCATGCATCCGTCCGGGGGCACAGATACGCAGTATTTT.

This chain uses TRBV7-2 with TRBJ1-4; D is perhaps TRBD1 (5 bases). V was pared by 4 bases and J by 7 bases, with 16 bases between. Per the germline V gene, CDR1 is SGHTA and CDR2 is FQGNSA. The CDR3 consists of 15 residues. In DNA form, the CDR3 reads TGTGCCAGCAGCTCCGCCGGGCCCGGGGGTGAAAAACTGTTTTTT. Encoded protein: CASSSAGPGGEKLFF.

This CDR3 reads CASSRETGANTEAFF. The CDR3 nucleotides read TGCGCCAGCAGCCGGGAGACAGGGGCGAACACTGAAGCTTTCTTT. The chain is built from TRBV5-1 and TRBJ1-1, with 8 bases lining up with TRBD1. The CDR3 covers 15 residues. V gave up 4 bases and J gave up 1 base; unmatched junction bases: 6. Per germline, CDR1 SGHRS and CDR2 YFSETQ.

This clone was recorded once. The chain links TRBV5-1 to TRBJ1-5; TRBD1 agrees at 9 bases. This CDR3 contains 14 residues. CDR1 is SGHRS and CDR2 is YFSETQ in the germline V gene. The J segment lost 4 bases and the V segment lost 7 bases, leaving 6 bases of the junction unmatched. The CDR3 is CASQPGTGNQPQHF. CDR3 sequence (DNA): TGCGCCAGCCAACCCGGGACAGGGAATCAGCCCCAGCATTTT.

This clone was seen a few times. This chain uses TRBV11-2 with TRBJ2-1; a possible D gene is TRBD2 (6 bases). The ends were cut back, 0 bases at V and 4 bases at J, with 13 bases in the middle. The CDR3 spans 16 residues. Germline CDR1 SGHAT, CDR2 FQNNGV. As DNA, the CDR3 is TGTGCCAGCAGCTTAGATCGAGAGGGGAGGTACAATGAGCAGTTCTTC. Translated: CASSLDREGRYNEQFF.

Here the CDR3 reads CASSLRGGDGETQYF. The CDR3, as DNA: TGTGCCAGCAGCTTAAGAGGGGGAGACGGGGAGACCCAGTACTTC. The rearrangement joins TRBV7-2 to TRBJ2-5; weak D call: TRBD1 (6 bases). CDR1 is SGHTA and CDR2 is FQGNSA in the germline V gene. V lost 2 bases and J 5 bases, leaving 15 bases between the germline ends. This CDR3 region has 15 residues.

The CDR3 sequence is CASSLRQGYTGELFF. In DNA, the CDR3 is TGCGCCAGCAGCTTGCGGCAGGGGTACACCGGGGAGCTGTTTTTT. V and J are TRBV5-1 and TRBJ2-2, with D possibly matching TRBD1 (6 bases). Germline lookup yields CDR1 SGHRS and CDR2 YFSETQ. The V end was cut by 1 base, the J end by 3 bases, with 10 bases between. The CDR3 extends over 15 amino acids. Based on the CDR3 plus reference TRBV5-1 and TRBJ2-2, the full variable domain is KAGVTQTPRYLIKTRGQQVTLSCSPISGHRSVSWYQQTPGQGLQFLFEYFSETQRNKGNFPGRFSGRQFSNSRSEMNVSTLELGDSALYLCASSLRQGYTGELFFGEGSRLTVL.

The chain uses TRBV28 and TRBJ1-5, with TRBD1 as a possible D gene (6 bases). V shed 3 bases and J shed 4 bases, with 19 bases lying between them. Germline CDR1 is MDHEN and CDR2 is SYDVKM. This CDR3 has 17 amino acids. CDR3 protein: CASSFSIGQGINQPQHF. The CDR3 region has the DNA TGTGCCAGCAGTTTTAGCATAGGGCAGGGGATAAATCAGCCCCAGCATTTT.

CDR3 DNA: TGTGCCAGCAGCTTAAGACCCCCTGAGGGATGGACTGAAGCTTTCTTT. It translates to CASSLRPPEGWTEAFF. The V call is TRBV11-2, the J call TRBJ1-1, with D unresolved. Germline V gene sequence: CDR1 SGHAT, CDR2 FQNNGV. The V gene lost 2 bases and the J gene lost 5 bases, with 18 bases spanning the gap. The CDR3 is 16 residues long.

The V gene is TRBV12-5, the J gene TRBJ2-2, with 8 bases identical to TRBD1. Germline loops: CDR1 LGHNT, CDR2 FRNRAP. With V trimmed by 5 bases and J by 7 bases, 6 bases remained unmatched. The CDR3 totals 14 residues. The DNA of the CDR3 is TGTGCTAGTGGTCCACAGGGGGGCAGCGGGGAGCTGTTTTTT. Protein: CASGPQGGSGELFF.

A few counts support this clone. This rearrangement joins TRBV4-1 to TRBJ1-1, with 7 nucleotides matching TRBD1. Germline values: CDR1 MGHRA, CDR2 YSYEKL. The CDR3 loop spans 13 amino acids. The ends lost 5 bases at V and 5 bases at J; junction bases unmatched: 5. The CDR3 sequence: CASSAYRGTEAFF. CDR3 nucleotide sequence: TGCGCCAGCAGCGCTTACAGGGGAACTGAAGCTTTCTTT.

The chain joins TRBV12-5 to TRBJ2-3; a possible D gene is TRBD1 (5 bases). CDR3 length: 16 amino acids. Germline loops: CDR1 LGHNT, CDR2 FRNRAP. The ends were cut back, 0 bases at V and 2 bases at J, with 12 bases in the middle. CDR3 sequence reads: CASGLVLGRDTDTQYF. The CDR3 DNA reads as TGTGCTAGTGGTTTGGTACTGGGCAGGGACACAGATACGCAGTATTTT.

The V call is TRBV7-9, the J call TRBJ2-7, with a possible D match to TRBD2 (7 bases). This CDR3 is built from 14 residues. V lost 4 bases to trimming and J lost 3 bases, with 13 bases between them. CDR1 and CDR2 from the germline V gene are SEHNR and FQNEAQ (reference sequence). CDR3 DNA: TGTGCCAGCAGCTCCACAGGGAGGGGCTACGAGCAGTACTTC. Its protein product is CASSSTGRGYEQYF.

For the CDR3, the DNA is TGTGCCAGCAGCTCTAACTACAATGAGCAGTTCTTC. Translating gives CASSSNYNEQFF. The chain couples TRBV7-3 to TRBJ2-1, with D uncertain. The length of the CDR3 is 12 residues. Trimming shortened V by 4 bases and J by 3 bases, and 4 bases separated the two germline ends. Germline V gives CDR1 SGHTA, CDR2 FQGTGA. Together with reference TRBV7-3 and TRBJ2-1, the CDR3 gives the full variable domain: GAGVSQTPSNKVTEKGKYVELRCDPISGHTALYWYRQSLGQGPEFLIYFQGTGAADDSGLPNDRFFAVRPEGSVSTLKIQRTERGDSAVYLCASSSNYNEQFFGPGTRLTVL.

In its sample, this clone was seen once. The chain uses TRBV3-1 (or the pseudogene TRBV3-2) and TRBJ2-7, with D possibly being TRBD1 (9 bases). CDR3 size: 16 residues. Deletions cut 4 bases from V and 9 bases from J, with 25 bases between. Germline lookup yields CDR1 LGHDT and CDR2 YNNKEL (reference sequence). The CDR3 reads CASSRPSTGGAGVQYF. CDR3 bases: TGTGCCAGCAGCCGTCCCTCGACAGGGGGAGCGGGGGTGCAGTACTTC.

The chain combines TRBV9 with TRBJ1-4, with 9 bases fitting TRBD1. CDR1 is SGDLS and CDR2 is YYNGEE in the germline V gene. The V gene end was trimmed by 3 bases and the J gene end by 8 bases; junction bases not matched to a gene: 11. The CDR3 runs 16 residues. In DNA form, the CDR3 reads TGTGCCAGCAGCGCGGGGGGGACAGGGCCCTCCGAAAAACTGTTTTTT. Protein product: CASSAGGTGPSEKLFF.